This TCR beta chain emerged from a study of early T cells in non-severe SARS-CoV-2 infection. Comment on this clonotype: Antigen unknown.

The study's findings and limits: Matches to VDJdb favored anti-spike CD8 responses and missed private and CD4 specificities.

MiXCR, run by TCRdb on the 5' RACE reads, gives a single entry per CDR3 protein. The repertoire includes roughly 77,000 distinct CDR3 sequences, 12% of them detected once, and approximately 4.5% sits in the top ten. The sequence was collected from an adult who was a healthcare worker with PCR-confirmed SARS-CoV-2 infection or an uninfected control (not recorded which). The specimen sequenced was whole blood.

The CDR3 reads CASSLVVASETQYF. In DNA form, the CDR3 reads TGTGCCAGCAGCTTAGTTGTAGCTTCGGAGACCCAGTACTTC. J is TRBJ2-5 and V is TRBV7-8; D not resolved. This CDR3 contains 14 residues. Deletions cut 1 base from V and 5 bases from J, with 11 bases between. Germline CDR1 reads SGHVS; CDR2 reads FQNEAQ.